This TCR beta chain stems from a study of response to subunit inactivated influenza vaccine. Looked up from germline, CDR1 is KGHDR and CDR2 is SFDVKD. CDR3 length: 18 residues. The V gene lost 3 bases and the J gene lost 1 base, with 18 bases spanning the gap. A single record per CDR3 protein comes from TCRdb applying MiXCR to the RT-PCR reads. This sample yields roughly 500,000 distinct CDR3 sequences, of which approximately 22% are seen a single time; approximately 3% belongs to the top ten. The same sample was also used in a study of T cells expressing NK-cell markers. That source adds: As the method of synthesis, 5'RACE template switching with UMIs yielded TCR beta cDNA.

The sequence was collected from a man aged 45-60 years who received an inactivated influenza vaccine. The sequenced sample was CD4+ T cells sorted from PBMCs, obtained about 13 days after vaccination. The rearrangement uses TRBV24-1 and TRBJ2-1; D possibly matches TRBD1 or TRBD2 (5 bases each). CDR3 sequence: CATSDVTTGTDSYNEQFF. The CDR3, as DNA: TGTGCCACCAGTGATGTAACCACCGGGACGGATTCCTACAATGAGCAGTTCTTC.